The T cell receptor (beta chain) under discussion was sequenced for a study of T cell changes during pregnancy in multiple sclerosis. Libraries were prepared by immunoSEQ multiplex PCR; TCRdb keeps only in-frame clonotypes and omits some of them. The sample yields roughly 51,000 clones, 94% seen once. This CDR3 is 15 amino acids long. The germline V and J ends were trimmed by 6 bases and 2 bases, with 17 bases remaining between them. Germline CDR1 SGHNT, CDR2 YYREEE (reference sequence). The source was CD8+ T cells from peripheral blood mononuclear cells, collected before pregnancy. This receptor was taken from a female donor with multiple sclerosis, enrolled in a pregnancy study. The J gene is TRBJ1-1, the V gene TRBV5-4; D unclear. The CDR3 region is CASILAGSGNTEAFF. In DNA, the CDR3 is TGTGCCAGCATCCTGGCGGGTAGTGGTAACACTGAAGCTTTCTTT.